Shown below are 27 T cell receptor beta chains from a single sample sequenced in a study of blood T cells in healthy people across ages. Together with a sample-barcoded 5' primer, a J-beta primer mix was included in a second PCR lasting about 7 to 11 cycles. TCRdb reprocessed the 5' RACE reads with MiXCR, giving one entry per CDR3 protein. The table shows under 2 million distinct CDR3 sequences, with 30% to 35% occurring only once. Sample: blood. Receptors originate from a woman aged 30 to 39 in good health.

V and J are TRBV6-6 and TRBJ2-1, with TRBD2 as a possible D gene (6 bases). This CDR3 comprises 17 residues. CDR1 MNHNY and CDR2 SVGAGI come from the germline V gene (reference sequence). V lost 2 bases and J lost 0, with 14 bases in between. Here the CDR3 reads CASSYLWGERSYNEQFF. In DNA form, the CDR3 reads TGTGCCAGCAGTTACCTCTGGGGGGAACGCTCCTACAATGAGCAGTTCTTC.

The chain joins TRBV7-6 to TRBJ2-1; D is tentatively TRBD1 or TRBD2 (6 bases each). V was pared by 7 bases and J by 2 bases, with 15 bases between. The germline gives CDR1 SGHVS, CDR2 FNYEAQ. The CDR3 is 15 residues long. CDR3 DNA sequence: TGTGCCAGCATGCCGGGGGCCTCCCCCTACAATGAGCAGTTCTTC. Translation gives CASMPGASPYNEQFF.

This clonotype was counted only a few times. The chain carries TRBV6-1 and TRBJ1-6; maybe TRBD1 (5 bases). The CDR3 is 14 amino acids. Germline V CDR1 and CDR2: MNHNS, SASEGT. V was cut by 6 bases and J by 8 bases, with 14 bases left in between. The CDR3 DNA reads TGTGCCAGCAGGGAAACGGGGGTCGATTCACCCCTCCACTTT. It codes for CASRETGVDSPLHF.

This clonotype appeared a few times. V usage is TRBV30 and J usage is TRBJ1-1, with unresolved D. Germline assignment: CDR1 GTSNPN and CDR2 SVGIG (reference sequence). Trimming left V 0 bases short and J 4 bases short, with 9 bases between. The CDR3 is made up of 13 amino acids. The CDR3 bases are TGTGCCTGGAGTGTCAGTTCTCGCACTGAAGCTTTCTTT. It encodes CAWSVSSRTEAFF.

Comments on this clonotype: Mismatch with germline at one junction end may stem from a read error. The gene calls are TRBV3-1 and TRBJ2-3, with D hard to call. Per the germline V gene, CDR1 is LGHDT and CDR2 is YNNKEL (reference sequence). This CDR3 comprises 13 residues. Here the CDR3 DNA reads TGTGCCAGCGGCCATGTCTTAGCCGATACGCAGTATTTT. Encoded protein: CASGHVLADTQYF.

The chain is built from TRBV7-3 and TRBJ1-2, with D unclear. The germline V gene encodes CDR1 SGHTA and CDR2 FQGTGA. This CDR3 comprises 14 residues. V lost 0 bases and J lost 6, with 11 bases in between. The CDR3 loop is CASSLTAAGDGYTF. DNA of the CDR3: TGTGCCAGCAGCTTAACGGCGGCAGGAGATGGCTACACCTTC.

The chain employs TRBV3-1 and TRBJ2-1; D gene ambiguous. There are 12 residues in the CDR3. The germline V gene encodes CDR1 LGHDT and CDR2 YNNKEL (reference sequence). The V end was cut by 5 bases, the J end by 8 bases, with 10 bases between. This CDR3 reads CASSYSFHEQFF. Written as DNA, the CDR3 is TGTGCCAGCAGCTATAGCTTCCATGAGCAGTTCTTC.

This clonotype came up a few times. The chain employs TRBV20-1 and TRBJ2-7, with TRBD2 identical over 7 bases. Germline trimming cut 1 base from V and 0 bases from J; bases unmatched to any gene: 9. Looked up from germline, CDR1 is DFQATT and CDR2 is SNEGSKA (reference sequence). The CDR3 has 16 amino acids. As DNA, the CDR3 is TGCAGTGCTAGAGGTTTGGGACGGGAGGTCTCCTACGAGCAGTACTTC. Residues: CSARGLGREVSYEQYF.

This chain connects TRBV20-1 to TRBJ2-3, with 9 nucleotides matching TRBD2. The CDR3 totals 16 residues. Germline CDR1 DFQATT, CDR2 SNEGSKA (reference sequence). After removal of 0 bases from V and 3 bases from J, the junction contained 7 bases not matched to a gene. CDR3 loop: CSARDSPSGATDTQYF. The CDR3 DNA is TGCAGTGCTAGAGATAGCCCTAGCGGGGCAACAGATACGCAGTATTTT.

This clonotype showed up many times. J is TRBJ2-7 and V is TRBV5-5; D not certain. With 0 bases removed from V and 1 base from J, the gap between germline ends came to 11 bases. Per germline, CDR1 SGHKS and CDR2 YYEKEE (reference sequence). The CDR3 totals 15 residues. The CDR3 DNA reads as TGTGCCAGCAGCTTGGGGTGGGCTCCTTCCTACGAGCAGTACTTC. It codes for CASSLGWAPSYEQYF.

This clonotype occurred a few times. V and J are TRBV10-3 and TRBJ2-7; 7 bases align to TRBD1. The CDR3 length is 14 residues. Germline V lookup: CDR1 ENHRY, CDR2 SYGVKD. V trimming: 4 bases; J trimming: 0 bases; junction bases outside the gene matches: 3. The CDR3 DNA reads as TGTGCCATCAGTGGGAAGGGGGCCTCCTACGAGCAGTACTTC. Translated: CAISGKGASYEQYF.

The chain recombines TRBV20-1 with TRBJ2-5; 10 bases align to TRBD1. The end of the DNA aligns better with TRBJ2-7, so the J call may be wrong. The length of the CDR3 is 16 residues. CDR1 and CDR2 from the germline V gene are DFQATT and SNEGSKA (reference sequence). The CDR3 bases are TGCAGTGCTAGACATCGACAGGGGGCAAGGCTTTACGAGCAGTACTTC. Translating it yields CSARHRQGARLYEQYF.

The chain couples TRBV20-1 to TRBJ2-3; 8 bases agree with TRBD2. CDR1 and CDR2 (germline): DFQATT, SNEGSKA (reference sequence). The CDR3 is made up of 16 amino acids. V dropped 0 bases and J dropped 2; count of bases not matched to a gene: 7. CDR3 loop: CSARDLRGGDTDTQYF. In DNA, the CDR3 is TGCAGTGCTAGAGATCTCCGGGGGGGGGACACAGATACGCAGTATTTT.

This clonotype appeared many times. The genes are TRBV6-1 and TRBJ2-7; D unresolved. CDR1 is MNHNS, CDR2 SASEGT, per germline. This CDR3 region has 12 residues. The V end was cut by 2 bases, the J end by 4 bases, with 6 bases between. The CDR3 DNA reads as TGTGCCAGCAGTGAAACTCGGTACGAGCAGTACTTC. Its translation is CASSETRYEQYF.

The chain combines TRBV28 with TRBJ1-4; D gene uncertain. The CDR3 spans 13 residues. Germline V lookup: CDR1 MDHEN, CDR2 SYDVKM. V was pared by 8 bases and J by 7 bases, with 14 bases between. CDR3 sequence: CASLETGVEKLFF. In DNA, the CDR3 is TGTGCCAGCCTTGAGACCGGGGTTGAAAAACTGTTTTTT.

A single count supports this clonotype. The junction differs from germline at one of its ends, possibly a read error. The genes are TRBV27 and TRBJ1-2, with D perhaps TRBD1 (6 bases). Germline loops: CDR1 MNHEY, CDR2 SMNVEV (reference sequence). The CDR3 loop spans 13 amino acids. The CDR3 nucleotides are TGTGCCAGCAGTTTACAGGGGAACTATGGCGACACCTTC. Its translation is CASSLQGNYGDTF.

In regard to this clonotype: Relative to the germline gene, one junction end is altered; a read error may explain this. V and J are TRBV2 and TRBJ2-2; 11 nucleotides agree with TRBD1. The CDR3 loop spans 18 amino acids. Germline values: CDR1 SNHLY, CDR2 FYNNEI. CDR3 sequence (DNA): TGTGCCAGCAGTGACCATCTACGAGGACAGGGGGCGTACGGGGAGCGGTTTTTT. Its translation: CASSDHLRGQGAYGERFF.

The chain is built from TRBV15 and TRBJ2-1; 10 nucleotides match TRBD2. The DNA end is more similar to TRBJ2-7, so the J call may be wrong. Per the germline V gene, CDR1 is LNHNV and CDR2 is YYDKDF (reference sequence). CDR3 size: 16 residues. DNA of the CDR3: TGTGCCACCAGCGGACGAAAGCGGGAGGGAACCTACGAGCAGTACTTC. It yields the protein CATSGRKREGTYEQYF.

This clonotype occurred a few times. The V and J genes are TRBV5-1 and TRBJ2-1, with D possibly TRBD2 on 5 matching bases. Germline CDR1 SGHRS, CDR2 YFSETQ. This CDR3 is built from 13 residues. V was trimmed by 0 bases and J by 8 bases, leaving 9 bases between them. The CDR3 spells CASSLAMRDEQFF. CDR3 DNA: TGCGCCAGCAGCTTGGCCATGAGGGATGAGCAGTTCTTC. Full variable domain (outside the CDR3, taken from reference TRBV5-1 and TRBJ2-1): KAGVTQTPRYLIKTRGQQVTLSCSPISGHRSVSWYQQTPGQGLQFLFEYFSETQRNKGNFPGRFSGRQFSNSRSEMNVSTLELGDSALYLCASSLAMRDEQFFGPGTRLTVL.

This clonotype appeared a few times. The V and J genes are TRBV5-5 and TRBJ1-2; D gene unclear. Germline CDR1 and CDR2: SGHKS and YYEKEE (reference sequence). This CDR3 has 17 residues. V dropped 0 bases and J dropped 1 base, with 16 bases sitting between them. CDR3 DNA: TGTGCCAGCAGCTTGGCGGCAGGTACCACGTTTAACTATGGCTACACCTTC. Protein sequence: CASSLAAGTTFNYGYTF.

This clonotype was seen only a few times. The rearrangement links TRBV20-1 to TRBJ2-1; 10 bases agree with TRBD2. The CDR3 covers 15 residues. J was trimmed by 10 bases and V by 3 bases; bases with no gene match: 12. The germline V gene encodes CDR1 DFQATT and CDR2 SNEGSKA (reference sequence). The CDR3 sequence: CSARESGRARNEQFF. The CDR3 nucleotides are TGCAGTGCTAGGGAAAGCGGGAGGGCCAGAAACGAGCAGTTCTTC.

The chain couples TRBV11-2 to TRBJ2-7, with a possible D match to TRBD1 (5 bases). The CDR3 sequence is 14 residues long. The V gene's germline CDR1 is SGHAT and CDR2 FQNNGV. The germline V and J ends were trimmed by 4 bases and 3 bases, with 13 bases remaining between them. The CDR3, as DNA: TGTGCCAGCAGCTACGACAGACAAAGCTACGAGCAGTACTTC. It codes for CASSYDRQSYEQYF.

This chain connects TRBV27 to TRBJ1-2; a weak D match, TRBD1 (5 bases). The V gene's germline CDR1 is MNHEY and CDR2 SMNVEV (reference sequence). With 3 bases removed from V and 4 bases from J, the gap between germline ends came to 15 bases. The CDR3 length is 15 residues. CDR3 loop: CASSFSPSTGYGYTF. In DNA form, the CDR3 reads TGTGCCAGCAGTTTTTCTCCGTCTACAGGCTATGGCTACACCTTC.

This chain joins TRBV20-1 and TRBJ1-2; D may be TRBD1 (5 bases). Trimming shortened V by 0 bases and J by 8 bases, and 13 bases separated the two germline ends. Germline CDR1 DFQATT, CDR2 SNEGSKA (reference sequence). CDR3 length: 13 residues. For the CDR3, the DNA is TGCAGTGCTAGAGATTGGGGCGGGGAGGGCTACACCTTC. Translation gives CSARDWGGEGYTF.

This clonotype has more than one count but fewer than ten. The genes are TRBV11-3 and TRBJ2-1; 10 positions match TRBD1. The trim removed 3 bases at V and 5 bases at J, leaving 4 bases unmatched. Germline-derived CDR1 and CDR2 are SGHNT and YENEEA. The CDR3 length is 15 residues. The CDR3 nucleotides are TGTGCCAGCAGCTTGACAGGGGGCAAAAACAATGAGCAGTTCTTC. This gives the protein CASSLTGGKNNEQFF.

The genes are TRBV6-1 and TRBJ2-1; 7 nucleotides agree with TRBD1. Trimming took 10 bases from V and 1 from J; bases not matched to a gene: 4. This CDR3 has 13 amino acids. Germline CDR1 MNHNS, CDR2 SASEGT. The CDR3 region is CATTGVSYNEQFF. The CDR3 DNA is TGTGCCACCACAGGGGTTTCCTACAATGAGCAGTTCTTC.

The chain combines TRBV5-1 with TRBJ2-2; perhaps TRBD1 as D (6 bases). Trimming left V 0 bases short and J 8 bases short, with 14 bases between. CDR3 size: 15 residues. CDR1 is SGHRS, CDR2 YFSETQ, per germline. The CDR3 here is CASSLALLGTGELFF. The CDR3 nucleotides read TGCGCCAGCAGCTTGGCCTTATTGGGGACAGGGGAGCTGTTTTTT.